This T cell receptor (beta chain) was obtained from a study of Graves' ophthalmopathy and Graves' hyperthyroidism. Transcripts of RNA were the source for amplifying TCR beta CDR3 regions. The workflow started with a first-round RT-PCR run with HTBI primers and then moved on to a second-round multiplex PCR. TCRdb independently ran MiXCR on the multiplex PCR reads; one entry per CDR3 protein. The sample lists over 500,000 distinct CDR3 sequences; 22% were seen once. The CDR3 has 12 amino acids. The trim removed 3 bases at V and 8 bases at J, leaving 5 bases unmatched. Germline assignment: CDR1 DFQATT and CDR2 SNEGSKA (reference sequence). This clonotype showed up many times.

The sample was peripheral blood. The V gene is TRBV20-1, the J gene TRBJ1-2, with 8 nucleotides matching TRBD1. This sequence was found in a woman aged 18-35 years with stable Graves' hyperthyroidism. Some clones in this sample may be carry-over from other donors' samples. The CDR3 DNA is TGCAGTGCTAGTTCCAGGGGGCGAGGCTACACCTTC. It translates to CSASSRGRGYTF.